This passage covers 28 T cell receptor beta chains from one sample sequenced in a study of T-cell reconstitution after alpha-beta-depleted transplantation in children. Unique molecular identifiers were incorporated during preparation of the TCRbeta library. One entry per CDR3 protein, called by TCRdb with MiXCR from the PCR reads. The sample shows about 120,000 distinct CDR3 sequences, about a tenth of them seen only once. Material: PBMCs, obtained before TCRalphabeta/CD19-depleted stem cell transplant. Every receptor here comes from a boy aged 2-9 years with acute lymphoblastic leukemia, due to receive a stem cell transplant.

In its sample, this clonotype was seen many times. The rearrangement joins TRBV20-1 to TRBJ2-2; TRBD1 matches at 9 bases. J was trimmed by 2 bases and V by 3 bases; bases with no gene match: 4. The CDR3 length is 15 residues. Germline CDR1 and CDR2: DFQATT and SNEGSKA (reference sequence). CDR3 nucleotide sequence: TGCAGTGCTAGTGGGACAGGGTATAACACCGGGGAGCTGTTTTTT. It is translated as CSASGTGYNTGELFF.

The V gene is TRBV24-1, the J gene TRBJ2-7; D is perhaps TRBD2 (6 bases). Germline V lookup: CDR1 KGHDR, CDR2 SFDVKD. The CDR3 loop spans 16 amino acids. Trimming removed 3 bases at V and 4 bases at J, with 18 bases between. The CDR3, as DNA: TGTGCCACCAGTGATGAGGCGGATGAAGGAGGGTACGAGCAGTACTTC. Encoded protein: CATSDEADEGGYEQYF.

This clonotype was found many times. V gene TRBV4-1 combines with J gene TRBJ2-7; 8 bases are a match to TRBD2. Unmatched junction bases numbered 19, after V lost 0 bases and J lost 3 bases. This CDR3 has 20 amino acids. Germline loops: CDR1 MGHRA, CDR2 YSYEKL. CDR3 coding DNA: TGCGCCAGCAGCCAAGATTATTTCGGGGGGGATCTAGCGGAGGGCTACGAGCAGTACTTC. It is translated as CASSQDYFGGDLAEGYEQYF.

This chain connects TRBV20-1 to TRBJ2-3; D unresolved. V lost 5 bases and J lost 0, with 15 bases in between. This CDR3 is 15 amino acids long. Germline loops: CDR1 DFQATT, CDR2 SNEGSKA (reference sequence). The chain's CDR3 is CSAYNLLTSTDTQYF. DNA of the CDR3: TGCAGTGCTTATAACCTCCTAACTAGCACAGATACGCAGTATTTT.

The table lists this clonotype with a few counts. The rearrangement links TRBV5-1 to TRBJ2-5; 9 bases map to TRBD1. V gave up 5 bases and J gave up 4 bases; unmatched junction bases: 6. CDR3 length: 14 residues. Germline lookup yields CDR1 SGHRS and CDR2 YFSETQ. CDR3 DNA sequence: TGCGCCAGCAGTACAGGGGGCTTTGGAGAGACCCAGTACTTC. It specifies CASSTGGFGETQYF.

The chain couples TRBV20-1 to TRBJ2-1; D is undetermined. Trimming removed 1 base from V and 7 bases from J, with 8 bases in between. The CDR3 has 12 residues. Germline loops: CDR1 DFQATT, CDR2 SNEGSKA (reference sequence). The CDR3 DNA follows: TGCAGTGCTAGAGGCGGTTTTAATGAGCAGTTCTTC. This encodes CSARGGFNEQFF.

This sequence joins TRBV10-3 and TRBJ2-7, with 10 bases identical to TRBD1. The CDR3 totals 14 residues. J lost 2 bases, V lost 5 bases, and 3 bases had no gene match. Germline lookup yields CDR1 ENHRY and CDR2 SYGVKD. CDR3 sequence: CAISPGTGAYEQYF. The CDR3 bases are TGTGCCATCAGTCCCGGGACAGGGGCCTACGAGCAGTACTTC.

Ten or more counts support this clonotype. J is TRBJ2-3 and V is TRBV7-9; 7 nucleotides match TRBD2. The germline V gene has CDR1 SEHNR and CDR2 FQNEAQ (reference sequence). CDR3 length: 14 amino acids. V lost 6 bases, J lost 3 bases, and 6 bases stayed unmatched. DNA for the CDR3: TGTGCCAGCAGATCCTGGGGGGGGACAGATACGCAGTATTTT. Residues: CASRSWGGTDTQYF.

The table lists this clonotype with a few counts. The chain has TRBV3-1 and TRBJ2-5; maybe TRBD2 (6 bases). Germline V gives CDR1 LGHDT, CDR2 YNNKEL (reference sequence). The CDR3 runs 17 residues. Trimming pared 4 bases from V and 3 bases from J, leaving 21 bases between. The CDR3 loop reads CASSRAGDWGREETQYF. Written as DNA, the CDR3 is TGTGCCAGCAGCCGAGCGGGCGACTGGGGACGTGAAGAGACCCAGTACTTC.

V usage is TRBV20-1 and J usage is TRBJ2-5; D remains ambiguous. V shed 7 bases and J shed 5 bases, with 20 bases lying between them. Germline CDR1 and CDR2: DFQATT and SNEGSKA (reference sequence). The CDR3 spans 14 residues. As DNA, the CDR3 is TGCAGTGGTGCTAACTCCCCTTGGGCGGAGACCCAGTACTTC. This codes for CSGANSPWAETQYF.

The chain links TRBV25-1 to TRBJ1-6, with D perhaps matching TRBD1 (5 bases). V shed 3 bases and J shed 7 bases, with 16 bases lying between them. This CDR3 comprises 16 residues. Germline CDR1 is MGHDK and CDR2 is SYGVNS. The CDR3 is CASSDEVGEGNSPLHF. The DNA for the CDR3 is TGTGCCAGCAGTGATGAAGTAGGGGAGGGAAATTCACCCCTCCACTTT. The full variable domain, its missing parts supplied by reference TRBV25-1 and TRBJ1-6, is EADIYQTPRYLVIGTGKKITLECSQTMGHDKMYWYQQDPGMELHLIHYSYGVNSTEKGDLSSESTVSRIRTEHFPLTLESARPSHTSQYLCASSDEVGEGNSPLHFGNGTRLTVT.

This clonotype appeared a few times. J is TRBJ2-1 and V is TRBV14; 10 bases are a match to TRBD1. V lost 4 bases and J lost 4; bases outside the gene matches: 1. Germline V gene data show CDR1 as SGHDN and CDR2 as FVKESK. The CDR3 extends over 14 amino acids. DNA for the CDR3: TGTGCCAGCAGCCCGGGACAGGGGTACAATGAGCAGTTCTTC. This encodes CASSPGQGYNEQFF.

This clonotype was recorded many times. This chain uses TRBV20-1 with TRBJ2-7; 9 bases agree with TRBD2. CDR3 length: 14 residues. Looked up from germline, CDR1 is DFQATT and CDR2 is SNEGSKA (reference sequence). Trimming cost V 6 bases and J 0 bases; bases outside gene matches: 6. The CDR3 DNA reads TGCAGTGCCCAGACTAGCGGATACTCCTACGAGCAGTACTTC. It encodes CSAQTSGYSYEQYF.

This clonotype occurred a few times. CDR3 amino acids: CASSKGPGKKEQYF. The DNA for the CDR3 is TGTGCCAGCAGCAAAGGTCCGGGCAAAAAAGAGCAGTACTTC. The V call is TRBV21-1, the J call TRBJ2-7; the table gives TRBD1 as D, unverified against the DNA. TRBV21-1 is a known pseudogene. This CDR3 contains 14 residues.

The chain recombines TRBV28 with TRBJ2-3; D possibly corresponds to TRBD1 (6 bases). The CDR3 consists of 15 residues. Germline CDR1 is MDHEN and CDR2 is SYDVKM. The V end was cut by 6 bases, the J end by 1 base, with 14 bases between. CDR3: CASSPQQGGTDTQYF. The CDR3 DNA is TGTGCCAGCAGCCCGCAACAGGGAGGCACAGATACGCAGTATTTT.

Ten or more counts support this clonotype. The J gene is TRBJ2-4, the V gene TRBV27; D remains ambiguous. Germline lookup yields CDR1 MNHEY and CDR2 SMNVEV (reference sequence). Trimming shortened V by 0 bases and J by 0 bases, and 6 bases separated the two germline ends. The CDR3 extends over 15 amino acids. The CDR3: CASSLSGVAKNIQYF. The CDR3 region has the DNA TGTGCCAGCAGTTTATCGGGTGTAGCCAAAAACATTCAGTACTTC.

The V gene is TRBV27, the J gene TRBJ1-6; D is undetermined. The CDR3 spans 12 residues. The germline V and J ends were trimmed by 6 bases and 6 bases, with 6 bases remaining between them. The V gene's germline CDR1 is MNHEY and CDR2 SMNVEV (reference sequence). CDR3: CASSHFNSPLHF. DNA of the CDR3: TGTGCCAGCAGCCACTTTAATTCACCCCTCCACTTT.

This clonotype was counted ten times or more. This chain links TRBV7-9 with TRBJ2-3; perhaps TRBD2 as D (5 bases). The germline V gene has CDR1 SEHNR and CDR2 FQNEAQ (reference sequence). The CDR3 totals 11 residues. The V end was cut by 7 bases, the J end by 6 bases, with 8 bases between. As DNA, the CDR3 is TGTGCCAGCACGTCGGGGGATACGCAGTATTTT. Protein sequence: CASTSGDTQYF.

This clonotype was seen a handful of times. J is TRBJ2-4 and V is TRBV18; weak D call: TRBD2 (6 bases). Trimming stripped 0 bases from V and 0 bases from J, with 9 bases between. The germline CDR1 and CDR2 sequences are KGHSH and LQKENI. The CDR3 runs 16 residues. The CDR3 DNA reads as TGTGCCAGCTCACCACCGGCGGGACTAGCCAAAAACATTCAGTACTTC. This encodes CASSPPAGLAKNIQYF.

This clonotype was counted ten times or more. The V gene is TRBV5-5, the J gene TRBJ2-7; 8 bases agree with TRBD2. Germline values: CDR1 SGHKS, CDR2 YYEKEE (reference sequence). The CDR3 consists of 15 residues. Losses at the gene ends were 4 bases for V and 6 bases for J; bases not matched to a gene: 12. Here the CDR3 reads CASSASGAGVREQYF. DNA for the CDR3: TGTGCCAGCAGCGCCTCAGGAGCGGGAGTACGCGAGCAGTACTTC. Full variable domain (rest looked up from reference TRBV5-5 and TRBJ2-7): DAGVTQSPTHLIKTRGQQVTLRCSPISGHKSVSWYQQVLGQGPQFIFQYYEKEERGRGNFPDRFSARQFPNYSSELNVNALLLGDSALYLCASSASGAGVREQYFGPGTRLTVT.

This clonotype has ten or more counts. V usage is TRBV5-6 and J usage is TRBJ2-7; 7 bases are a match to TRBD1. The J segment lost 1 base and the V segment lost 3 bases, leaving 7 bases of the junction unmatched. Per germline, CDR1 SGHDT and CDR2 YYEEEE. The CDR3 has 15 residues. The CDR3 sequence: CASSSLRTGSYEQYF. In DNA, the CDR3 is TGTGCCAGCAGCTCTCTCCGGACAGGATCCTACGAGCAGTACTTC.

This clonotype has at least ten counts. The chain uses TRBV6-1 and TRBJ1-2; D might be TRBD1 (5 bases). V gave up 5 bases and J gave up 3 bases, with 16 bases separating them. Germline CDR1 and CDR2: MNHNS and SASEGT. This CDR3 has 15 amino acids. CDR3 in amino acids: CASSRGEGKYYGYTF. CDR3 DNA sequence: TGTGCCAGCAGTCGCGGAGAGGGGAAGTACTATGGCTACACCTTC.

The rearrangement uses TRBV11-2 and TRBJ2-6; no clear D. CDR1 and CDR2 from the germline V gene are SGHAT and FQNNGV. The V and J ends lost 7 bases and 4 bases respectively, with 8 bases between them. There are 13 residues in the CDR3. CDR3 region: CASTRWGANVLTF. CDR3 coding DNA: TGTGCCAGCACCCGGTGGGGGGCCAACGTCCTGACTTTC.

This clonotype was seen ten or more times. The genes are TRBV15 and TRBJ2-1; possible D gene TRBD2, 6 bases. Trimming took off 0 bases at V and 9 bases at J, with 15 bases between the two ends. This CDR3 comprises 15 residues. Germline CDR1 reads LNHNV; CDR2 reads YYDKDF (reference sequence). In DNA, the CDR3 is TGTGCCACCAGCAGAGATTGGGGAGGTGGTGGTGAGCAGTTCTTC. Amino acids: CATSRDWGGGGEQFF.

The J gene is TRBJ2-3, the V gene TRBV7-8; 7 bases are shared with TRBD2. Germline V CDR1 and CDR2: SGHVS, FQNEAQ. V lost 0 bases and J lost 2; bases outside the gene matches: 11. The CDR3 contains 18 residues. CDR3 protein: CASSLAWPGTTLTDTQYF. Written as DNA, the CDR3 is TGTGCCAGCAGCTTAGCGTGGCCGGGGACTACCCTCACAGATACGCAGTATTTT.

This clonotype appeared a few times. The chain has TRBV7-6 and TRBJ2-5, with D tentatively TRBD1 or TRBD2 (6 bases each). CDR1 and CDR2 from the germline V gene are SGHVS and FNYEAQ. Trimming removed 4 bases at V and 5 bases at J, with 17 bases between. The CDR3 spans 15 residues. The CDR3 loop reads CASSSRSGGGETQYF. CDR3 in DNA: TGTGCCAGCAGCTCACGTTCTGGAGGGGGGGAGACCCAGTACTTC. Combining the CDR3 with reference TRBV7-6 and TRBJ2-5 gives the whole variable domain GAGVSQSPRYKVTKRGQDVALRCDPISGHVSLYWYRQALGQGPEFLTYFNYEAQQDKSGLPNDRFSAERPEGSISTLTIQRTEQRDSAMYRCASSSRSGGGETQYFGPGTRLLVL.

This clonotype was detected many times. The genes are TRBV12-3 or TRBV12-4 and TRBJ2-2; D is perhaps TRBD1 (5 bases). Trimming shortened V by 10 bases and J by 1 base, and 19 bases separated the two germline ends. The CDR3 is made up of 16 amino acids. The CDR3 protein is CATPGSRLGNTGELFF. The CDR3 DNA reads TGTGCCACCCCAGGGTCCCGACTCGGGAACACCGGGGAGCTGTTTTTT.

This chain joins TRBV20-1 and TRBJ2-4, with D perhaps assigned TRBD1 or TRBD2 (5 bases each). The V gene's germline CDR1 is DFQATT and CDR2 SNEGSKA (reference sequence). Trimming stripped 6 bases from V and 4 bases from J, with 16 bases between. This CDR3 contains 14 residues. Written as DNA, the CDR3 is TGCAGTGCCACCATGGGACCGATTAAAAACATTCAGTACTTC. Translated, it gives CSATMGPIKNIQYF.